The TCR beta chain described here comes from a study of beta chain features in type 1 diabetes. In the study overall: Patient and healthy donor groups were alike in age, gender and cell yields.

The study reverse transcribed the entire isolated RNA, so it sequenced expressed TCRB transcripts. Profiling relied on immunoSEQ multiplex PCR, and the TCRdb table lists in-frame clones only, not all of them. Of a few hundred thousand clones detected, approximately 12% appear once; the ten largest clones hold roughly 0.015%. Study-level findings and limits: Moderately but significantly shorter TCRB CDR3s were found in Type 1 diabetes patients in all four CD4+ subsets. The study found fewer insertions and more deletions at VDJ junctions in type 1 diabetes patients. The study found that naive, central memory and Treg TCRB repertoires appeared more similar in patients than in healthy donors.

CDR3 length: 11 amino acids. The germline CDR1 and CDR2 sequences are MNHEY and SVGAGI. V was clipped by 10 bases and J by 6 bases; unmatched bases: 5. Blood was drawn once from each donor into heparinised tubes. The draws averaged about 120 mL. As concerns this clone: Its antigen is still unknown.

The sequence derives from a woman aged 18-29 years with type 1 diabetes. Specimen: naive CD4+ T cells from blood. This chain uses TRBV6-5 with TRBJ2-5, with 7 positions matching TRBD1. This CDR3 is CATAQGQTQYF. The CDR3 nucleotides are TGTGCCACCGCACAGGGGCAGACCCAGTACTTC.